This entry features one T cell receptor (beta chain) sequence. No antigen is known for it. The data belong to a study of CD8+CD57+ T cells in acquired aplastic anemia. Study as a whole: DNA recovered from sorted CD4+ and CD8+ cells had a mean of approximately 3.5 ug.

Both TCR beta VDJ combination and CDR3 sequence profiling were carried out. Genomic DNA was the template for this profiling. Using its own MiXCR run on the reads, TCRdb lists one record per CDR3 protein. The table shows roughly 64,000 distinct CDR3 sequences, with less than 65% occurring only once. The germline V gene encodes CDR1 SQVTM and CDR2 ANQGSEA. This CDR3 contains 12 residues. With V trimmed by 6 bases and J by 4 bases, 3 bases remained unmatched. Regarding the study as a whole: Patients and controls shared approximately 30 CD8+ CDR3 sequences, highly expressed in patients.

The V call is TRBV29-1, the J call TRBJ2-3; 8 bases fit TRBD2. Sequenced sample: sorted CD4+, CD8+, or CD8+CD57+ T cells (not recorded which) from PBMCs. The TCR originated in a human donor in good health, serving as a control. The CDR3 region has the DNA TGCAGCGTGAGCGGGGGCGCAGATACGCAGTATTTT. As protein: CSVSGGADTQYF.